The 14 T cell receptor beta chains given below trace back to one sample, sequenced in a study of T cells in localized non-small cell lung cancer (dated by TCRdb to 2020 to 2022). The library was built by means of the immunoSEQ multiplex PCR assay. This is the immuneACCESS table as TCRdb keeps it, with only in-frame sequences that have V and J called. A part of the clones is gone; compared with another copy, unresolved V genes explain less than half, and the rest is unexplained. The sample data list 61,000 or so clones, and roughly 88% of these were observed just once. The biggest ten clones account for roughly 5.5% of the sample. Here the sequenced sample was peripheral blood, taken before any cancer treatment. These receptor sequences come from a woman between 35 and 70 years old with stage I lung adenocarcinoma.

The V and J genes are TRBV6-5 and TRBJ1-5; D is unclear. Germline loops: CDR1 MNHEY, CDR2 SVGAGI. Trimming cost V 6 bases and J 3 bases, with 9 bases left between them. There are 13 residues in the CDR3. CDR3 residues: CASRLDPNQPQHF. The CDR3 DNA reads TGTGCCAGCAGGTTGGATCCCAATCAGCCCCAGCATTTT.

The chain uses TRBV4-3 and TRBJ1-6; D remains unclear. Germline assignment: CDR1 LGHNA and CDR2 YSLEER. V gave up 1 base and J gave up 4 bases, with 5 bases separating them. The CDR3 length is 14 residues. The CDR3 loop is CASSQGEYNSPLHF. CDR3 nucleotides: TGCGCCAGCAGCCAAGGGGAATATAATTCACCCCTCCACTTT.

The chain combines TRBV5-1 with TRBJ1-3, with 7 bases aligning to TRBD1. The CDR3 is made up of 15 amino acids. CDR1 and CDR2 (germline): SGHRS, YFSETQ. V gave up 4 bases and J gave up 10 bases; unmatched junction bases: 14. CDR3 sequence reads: CASSPGTAPLNTIYF. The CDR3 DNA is TGCGCCAGCAGCCCGGGGACAGCTCCTTTAAATACCATATATTTT.

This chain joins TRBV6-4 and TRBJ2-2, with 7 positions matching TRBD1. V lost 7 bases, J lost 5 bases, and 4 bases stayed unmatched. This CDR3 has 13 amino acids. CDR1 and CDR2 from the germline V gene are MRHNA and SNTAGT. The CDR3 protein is CASKPTGTGELFF. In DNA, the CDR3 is TGTGCCAGCAAGCCGACAGGGACCGGGGAGCTGTTTTTT.

DNA of the CDR3: TGTGCCAGCAGCTCAGGGACAGGGGGCCGCCACAATGAAAAACTGTTTTTT. It encodes CASSSGTGGRHNEKLFF. The chain uses TRBV7-2 and TRBJ1-4; the match to TRBD1 covers 12 bases. Trimming took 4 bases from V and 5 from J; bases not matched to a gene: 8. The CDR3 contains 17 residues. In germline, CDR1 is SGHTA, CDR2 FQGNSA.

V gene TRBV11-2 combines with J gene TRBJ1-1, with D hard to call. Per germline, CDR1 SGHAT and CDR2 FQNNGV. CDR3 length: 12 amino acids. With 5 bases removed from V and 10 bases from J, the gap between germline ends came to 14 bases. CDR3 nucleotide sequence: TGTGCCAGCAGCCTAAGGGTAACGGGAGCTTTCTTT. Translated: CASSLRVTGAFF.

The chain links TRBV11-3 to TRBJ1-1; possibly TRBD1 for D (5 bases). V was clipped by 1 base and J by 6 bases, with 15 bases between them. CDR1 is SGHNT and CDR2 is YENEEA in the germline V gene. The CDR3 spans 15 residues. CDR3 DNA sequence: TGTGCCAGCAGCTTAGGTAGACTCCGGGGCGCTGAAGCTTTCTTT. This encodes CASSLGRLRGAEAFF.

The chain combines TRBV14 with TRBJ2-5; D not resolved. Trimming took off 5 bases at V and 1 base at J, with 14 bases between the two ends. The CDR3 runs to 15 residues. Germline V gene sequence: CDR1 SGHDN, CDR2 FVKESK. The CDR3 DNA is TGTGCCAGCAGCTTTTCCGTTGGTATCCAAGAGACCCAGTACTTC. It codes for CASSFSVGIQETQYF.

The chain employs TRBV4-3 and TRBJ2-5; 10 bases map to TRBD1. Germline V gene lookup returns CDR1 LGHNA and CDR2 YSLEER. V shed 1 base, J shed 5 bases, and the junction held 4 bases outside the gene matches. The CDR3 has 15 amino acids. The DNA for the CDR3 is TGCGCCAGCAGCCAAGGGACAGGGGGTTTGGAGACCCAGTACTTC. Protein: CASSQGTGGLETQYF.

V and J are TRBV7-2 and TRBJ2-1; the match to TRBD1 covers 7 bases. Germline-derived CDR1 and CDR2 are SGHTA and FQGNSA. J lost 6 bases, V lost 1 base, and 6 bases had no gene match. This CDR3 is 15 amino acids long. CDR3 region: CASSLVRSGGNEQFF. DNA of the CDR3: TGTGCCAGCAGCTTAGTAAGGTCAGGGGGCAATGAGCAGTTCTTC.

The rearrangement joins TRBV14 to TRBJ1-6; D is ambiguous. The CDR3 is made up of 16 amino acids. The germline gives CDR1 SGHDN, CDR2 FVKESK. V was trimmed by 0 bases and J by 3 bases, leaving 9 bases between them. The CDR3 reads CASSQDRQSYNSPLHF. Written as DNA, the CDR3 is TGTGCCAGCAGCCAAGATCGACAAAGCTATAATTCACCCCTCCACTTT.

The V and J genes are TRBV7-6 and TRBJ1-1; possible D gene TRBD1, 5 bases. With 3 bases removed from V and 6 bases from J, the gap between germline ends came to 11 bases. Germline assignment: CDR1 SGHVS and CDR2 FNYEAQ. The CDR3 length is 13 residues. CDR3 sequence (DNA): TGTGCCAGCAGCTTGGTGGGGACTGCTGAAGCTTTCTTT. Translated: CASSLVGTAEAFF. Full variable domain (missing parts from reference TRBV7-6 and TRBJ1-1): GAGVSQSPRYKVTKRGQDVALRCDPISGHVSLYWYRQALGQGPEFLTYFNYEAQQDKSGLPNDRFSAERPEGSISTLTIQRTEQRDSAMYRCASSLVGTAEAFFGQGTRLTVV.

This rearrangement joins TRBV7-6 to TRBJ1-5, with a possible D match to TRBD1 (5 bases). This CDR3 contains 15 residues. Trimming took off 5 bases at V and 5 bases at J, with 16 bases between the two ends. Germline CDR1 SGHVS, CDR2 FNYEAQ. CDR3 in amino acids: CASSPESGPHQPQHF. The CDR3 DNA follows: TGTGCCAGCAGCCCAGAATCGGGGCCCCATCAGCCCCAGCATTTT.

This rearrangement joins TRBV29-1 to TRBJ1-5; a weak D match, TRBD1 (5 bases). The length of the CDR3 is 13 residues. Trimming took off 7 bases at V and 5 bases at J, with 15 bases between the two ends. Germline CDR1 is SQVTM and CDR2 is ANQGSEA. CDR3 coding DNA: TGCAGCGACGAAAGAGGGGAATATCAGCCCCAGCATTTT. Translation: CSDERGEYQPQHF.